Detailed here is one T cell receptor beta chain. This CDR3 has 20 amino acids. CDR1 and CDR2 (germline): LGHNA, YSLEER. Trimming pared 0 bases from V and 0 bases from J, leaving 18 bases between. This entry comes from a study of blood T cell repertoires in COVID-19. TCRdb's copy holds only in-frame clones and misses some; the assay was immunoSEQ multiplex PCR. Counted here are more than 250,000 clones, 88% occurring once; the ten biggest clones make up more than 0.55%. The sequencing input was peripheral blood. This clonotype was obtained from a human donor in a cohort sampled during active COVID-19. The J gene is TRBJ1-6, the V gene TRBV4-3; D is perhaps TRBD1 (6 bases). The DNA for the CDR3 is TGCGCCAGCAGCCAAGATTGGGGGGGCGAAAGTCTCTCCTATAATTCACCCCTCCACTTT. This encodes CASSQDWGGESLSYNSPLHF.